The sequence of this T cell receptor (beta chain) was determined in a study of blood T cell repertoires in COVID-19. J lost 3 bases, V lost 6 bases, and 6 bases had no gene match. The CDR3 consists of 14 residues. Germline V gene lookup returns CDR1 SGHDN and CDR2 FVKESK. Here immunoSEQ multiplex PCR was the method, and the copy in TCRdb shows in-frame clones only, minus some. The sample records 95,000 to 110,000 clones, roughly 87% being singletons. This receptor was identified in a woman older than 75 in a cohort sampled during active COVID-19. V gene TRBV14 combines with J gene TRBJ1-1, with TRBD1 matching over 8 bases. Sequencing was performed on peripheral blood. CDR3 in amino acids: CASRLDRADTEAFF. The CDR3 DNA is TGTGCCAGCAGGCTGGACAGGGCCGACACTGAAGCTTTCTTT.